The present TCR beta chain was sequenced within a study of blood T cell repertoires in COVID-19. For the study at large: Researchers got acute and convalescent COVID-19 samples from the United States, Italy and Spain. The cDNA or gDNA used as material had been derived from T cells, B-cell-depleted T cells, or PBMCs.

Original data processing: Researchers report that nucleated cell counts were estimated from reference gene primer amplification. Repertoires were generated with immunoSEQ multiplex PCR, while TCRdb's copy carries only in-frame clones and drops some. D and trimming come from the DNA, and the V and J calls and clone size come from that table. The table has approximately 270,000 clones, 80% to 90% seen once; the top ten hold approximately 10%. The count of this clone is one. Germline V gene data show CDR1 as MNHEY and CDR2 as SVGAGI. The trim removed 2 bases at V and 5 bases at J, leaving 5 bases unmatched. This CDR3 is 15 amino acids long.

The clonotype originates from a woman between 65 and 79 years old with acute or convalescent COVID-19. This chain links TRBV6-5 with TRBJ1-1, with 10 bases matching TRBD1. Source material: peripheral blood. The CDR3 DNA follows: TGTGCCAGCAGTTACATGGGACAGGGGCTTACTGAAGCTTTCTTT. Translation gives CASSYMGQGLTEAFF.